Here is one T cell receptor beta chain with its context. The antigen remains unidentified. Adult donors, all healthy and HIV-negative, had no recent acute infections or vaccinations. Trimming removed 6 bases at V and 7 bases at J, with 19 bases between. This CDR3 is built from 13 residues. CDR1 is SQVTM, CDR2 ANQGSEA, per germline. This entry belongs to a study of shared clonotypes between healthy human individuals. Only in-frame clones appear in the TCRdb table, and some are missing; sequencing was by immunoSEQ multiplex PCR. The sample has just under 350,000 clones, more than 60% seen once. Whole-study findings and limits: The generation probabilities recorded for non-shared clonotypes fell below those of clonotypes shared by all four donors. Clonotypes that were shared across four donors made up around 5% of naive CD4 clonotypes.

Sequencing was performed on memory CD4+ T cells sorted from blood. Subset noted: CD45RA-negative fraction. The sequence was collected from a man aged 25-45 years in good health. This chain uses TRBV29-1 with TRBJ2-7; D might be TRBD2 (6 bases). The CDR3 DNA is TGCAGCGTCTCCCGGGACTCGGCCGGGGAGCAGTACTTC. This gives the protein CSVSRDSAGEQYF.